Listed below are T cell receptor beta chains from one sample, sequenced in a study of control samples from healthy donors and cancer patients. Profiled with immunoSEQ multiplex PCR; TCRdb holds only in-frame clones, not every one. The sample has 110,000 to 150,000 clones; roughly 90% are singletons. The sample taken for sequencing was blood. These receptors were taken from a man younger than 45 in good health. Both conserved end residues are part of each CDR3. D genes are given only for firm matches. A clone size is listed for some rows: how often the clone was seen (once, few, many), or a class if it is expanded.

V gene: TRBV30
clone size: -
J gene: TRBJ1-2
D gene: -
CDR3 protein: CAWRGRANYGYTF
CDR3 DNA: TGTGCCTGGAGGGGTCGGGCGAACTATGGCTACACCTTC

V gene: TRBV5-1
clone size: -
J gene: TRBJ1-2
D gene: -
CDR3 protein: CASSFDSIANYGYTF
CDR3 DNA: TGCGCCAGCAGCTTCGACAGTATAGCTAACTATGGCTACACCTTC

V gene: TRBV21-1
clone size: -
J gene: TRBJ1-5
D gene: -
CDR3 protein: CASSKTSNQPQHF
CDR3 DNA: TGTGCCAGCAGCAAAACAAGCAATCAGCCCCAGCATTTT

V gene: TRBV21-1
clone size: -
J gene: TRBJ2-7
D gene: -
CDR3 protein: CASPLGRGARGEQYF
CDR3 DNA: TGTGCCAGCCCCCTGGGGCGGGGGGCCCGTGGGGAGCAGTACTTC

V gene: TRBV5-1
clone size: once
J gene: TRBJ1-5
D gene: -
CDR3 protein: CASSFGGNQPQHF
CDR3 DNA: TGCGCCAGCAGCTTCGGCGGCAATCAGCCCCAGCATTTT

V gene: TRBV10-3
clone size: -
J gene: TRBJ2-7
D gene: -
CDR3 protein: CATSRGPYEQYF
CDR3 DNA: TGTGCCACCTCCCGTGGGCCCTACGAGCAGTACTTC

V gene: TRBV7-8
clone size: -
J gene: TRBJ2-5
D gene: -
CDR3 protein: CASSTNRFQETQYF
CDR3 DNA: TGTGCCAGCAGCACCAACAGGTTTCAAGAGACCCAGTACTTC

V gene: TRBV20-1
clone size: -
J gene: TRBJ2-7
D gene: -
CDR3 protein: CSALSSYEQYF
CDR3 DNA: TGCAGTGCTTTGAGCTCCTACGAGCAGTACTTC

V gene: TRBV11-3
clone size: -
J gene: TRBJ2-7
D gene: TRBD2
CDR3 protein: CASSLTLSGRSYEQYF
CDR3 DNA: TGTGCCAGCAGCTTAACCCTTAGCGGGAGGTCCTACGAGCAGTACTTC

V gene: TRBV20-1
clone size: -
J gene: TRBJ1-2
D gene: TRBD1
CDR3 protein: CSATGGYGYTF
CDR3 DNA: TGCAGTGCTACAGGGGGCTATGGCTACACCTTC

V gene: TRBV5-4
clone size: -
J gene: TRBJ2-7
D gene: -
CDR3 protein: CASSLEGSPTYEQYF
CDR3 DNA: TGTGCCAGCAGCTTGGAAGGGTCCCCAACCTACGAGCAGTACTTC

V gene: TRBV12-3/TRBV12-4
clone size: few
J gene: TRBJ2-1
D gene: -
CDR3 protein: CASSQNQGDEQFF
CDR3 DNA: TGTGCCAGCAGCCAAAACCAGGGTGATGAGCAGTTCTTC

V gene: TRBV5-1
clone size: -
J gene: TRBJ2-7
D gene: -
CDR3 protein: CASSLDRAREQYF
CDR3 DNA: TGCGCCAGCAGCTTGGACAGGGCGCGGGAGCAGTACTTC

V gene: TRBV6-6
clone size: -
J gene: TRBJ2-3
D gene: -
CDR3 protein: CASSPQRTSTDTQYF
CDR3 DNA: TGTGCCAGCAGCCCGCAGCGCACCTCCACAGATACGCAGTATTTT

V gene: TRBV5-4
clone size: -
J gene: TRBJ2-5
D gene: TRBD1
CDR3 protein: CASSPGTAQETQYF
CDR3 DNA: TGTGCCAGCAGCCCGGGGACAGCTCAAGAGACCCAGTACTTC

V gene: TRBV6-6
clone size: -
J gene: TRBJ2-3
D gene: -
CDR3 protein: CASSYGGGKARDTQYF
CDR3 DNA: TGTGCCAGCAGTTACGGTGGCGGGAAGGCGAGAGATACGCAGTATTTT

V gene: TRBV6-5
clone size: -
J gene: TRBJ1-1
D gene: -
CDR3 protein: CASSLGAGTEAFF
CDR3 DNA: TGTGCCAGCAGTCTCGGGGCGGGCACTGAAGCTTTCTTT

V gene: TRBV7-2
clone size: -
J gene: TRBJ1-2
D gene: -
CDR3 protein: CASSLYLAYGYTF
CDR3 DNA: TGTGCCAGCAGCCTATATCTCGCCTATGGCTACACCTTC

V gene: TRBV5-1
clone size: -
J gene: TRBJ1-1
D gene: TRBD1
CDR3 protein: CASSTGTGAIGAEAFF
CDR3 DNA: TGCGCCAGCAGCACCGGGACAGGGGCAATAGGAGCTGAAGCTTTCTTT

V gene: TRBV4-3
clone size: -
J gene: TRBJ2-7
D gene: -
CDR3 protein: CASSRESLRGPYEQYF
CDR3 DNA: TGCGCCAGCAGCCGAGAATCCCTCAGGGGTCCCTACGAGCAGTACTTC

V gene: TRBV27
clone size: -
J gene: TRBJ1-2
D gene: -
CDR3 protein: CASSMYRGANYGYTF
CDR3 DNA: TGTGCCAGCAGTATGTACCGGGGCGCTAACTATGGCTACACCTTC

V gene: TRBV5-5
clone size: -
J gene: TRBJ1-1
D gene: -
CDR3 protein: CASSLFMGGTEAFF
CDR3 DNA: TGTGCCAGCAGCTTGTTCATGGGTGGCACTGAAGCTTTCTTT

V gene: TRBV7-2
clone size: -
J gene: TRBJ2-6
D gene: TRBD1
CDR3 protein: CASYRGTSGANVLTF
CDR3 DNA: TGTGCCAGTTACAGGGGCACCTCTGGGGCCAACGTCCTGACTTTC

V gene: TRBV5-1
clone size: once
J gene: TRBJ2-1
D gene: -
CDR3 protein: CASSLERGAYNEQFF
CDR3 DNA: TGCGCCAGCAGCCTTGAAAGGGGCGCCTACAATGAGCAGTTCTTC

V gene: TRBV10-2
clone size: -
J gene: TRBJ1-1
D gene: -
CDR3 protein: CASSGAGGEAFF
CDR3 DNA: TGCGCCAGCAGTGGGGCTGGCGGTGAAGCTTTCTTT

V gene: TRBV3-1/TRBV3-2
clone size: -
J gene: TRBJ2-7
D gene: TRBD2
CDR3 protein: CASSRREGSYEQYF
CDR3 DNA: TGTGCCAGCTCCCGCCGGGAGGGTTCCTACGAGCAGTACTTC

V gene: TRBV11-2
clone size: few
J gene: TRBJ2-2
D gene: -
CDR3 protein: CASPPKGGELFF
CDR3 DNA: TGTGCCAGCCCCCCCAAGGGCGGGGAGCTGTTTTTT

V gene: TRBV6-5
clone size: -
J gene: TRBJ1-1
D gene: -
CDR3 protein: CASKRAGTEAFF
CDR3 DNA: TGTGCCAGCAAAAGGGCGGGCACTGAAGCTTTCTTT

V gene: TRBV19
clone size: -
J gene: TRBJ2-7
D gene: -
CDR3 protein: CASRGSGHLGYEQYF
CDR3 DNA: TGTGCCAGTAGGGGTTCGGGACACCTAGGCTACGAGCAGTACTTC

V gene: TRBV18
clone size: -
J gene: TRBJ2-7
D gene: -
CDR3 protein: CASSPGHRGLATQYEQYF
CDR3 DNA: TGTGCCAGCTCCCCAGGTCATAGGGGTTTGGCCACCCAATACGAGCAGTACTTC

V gene: TRBV3-1/TRBV3-2
clone size: -
J gene: TRBJ2-1
D gene: -
CDR3 protein: CASSGVGSYNEQFF
CDR3 DNA: TGTGCCAGCAGCGGGGTAGGCTCCTACAATGAGCAGTTCTTC

V gene: TRBV29-1
clone size: -
J gene: TRBJ2-3
D gene: -
CDR3 protein: CSVAGALTDTQYF
CDR3 DNA: TGCAGCGTTGCAGGGGCGCTTACAGATACGCAGTATTTT

V gene: TRBV6-2/TRBV6-3
clone size: -
J gene: TRBJ1-5
D gene: TRBD1
CDR3 protein: CASSSGQGFQPQHF
CDR3 DNA: TGTGCCAGCAGTTCGGGACAGGGGTTCCAGCCCCAGCATTTT

V gene: TRBV9
clone size: -
J gene: TRBJ1-1
D gene: -
CDR3 protein: CASSVGPGLMNTEAFF
CDR3 DNA: TGTGCCAGCAGCGTAGGGCCAGGCCTGATGAACACTGAAGCTTTCTTT

V gene: TRBV6-5
clone size: once
J gene: TRBJ1-2
D gene: -
CDR3 protein: CASSPSLGGYGYTF
CDR3 DNA: TGTGCCAGCAGTCCCTCATTGGGCGGCTATGGCTACACCTTC

V gene: TRBV2
clone size: -
J gene: TRBJ2-1
D gene: -
CDR3 protein: CATKDTNSYNEQFF
CDR3 DNA: TGTGCCACCAAAGACACGAACTCCTACAATGAGCAGTTCTTC

V gene: TRBV5-4
clone size: -
J gene: TRBJ2-3
D gene: -
CDR3 protein: CASSSENTDTQYF
CDR3 DNA: TGTGCCAGCAGCTCGGAGAACACAGATACGCAGTATTTT

V gene: TRBV24-1
clone size: -
J gene: TRBJ2-1
D gene: -
CDR3 protein: CATSDSSAAGFAYNEQFF
CDR3 DNA: TGTGCCACCAGTGATTCCTCCGCGGCGGGCTTCGCCTACAATGAGCAGTTCTTC

V gene: TRBV4-2
clone size: -
J gene: TRBJ1-1
D gene: TRBD1
CDR3 protein: CASSQSGTGGFGTEAFF
CDR3 DNA: TGTGCCAGCAGCCAGTCCGGGACAGGGGGTTTCGGCACTGAAGCTTTCTTT

V gene: TRBV29-1
clone size: -
J gene: TRBJ2-3
D gene: -
CDR3 protein: CSVGQGLTDTQYF
CDR3 DNA: TGCAGCGTTGGTCAGGGGCTGACAGATACGCAGTATTTT

V gene: TRBV5-4
clone size: -
J gene: TRBJ1-6
D gene: -
CDR3 protein: CASSLSSSGARPKNSPLHF
CDR3 DNA: TGTGCCAGCAGCTTGTCTTCGTCAGGGGCCAGGCCTAAAAATTCACCCCTCCACTTT